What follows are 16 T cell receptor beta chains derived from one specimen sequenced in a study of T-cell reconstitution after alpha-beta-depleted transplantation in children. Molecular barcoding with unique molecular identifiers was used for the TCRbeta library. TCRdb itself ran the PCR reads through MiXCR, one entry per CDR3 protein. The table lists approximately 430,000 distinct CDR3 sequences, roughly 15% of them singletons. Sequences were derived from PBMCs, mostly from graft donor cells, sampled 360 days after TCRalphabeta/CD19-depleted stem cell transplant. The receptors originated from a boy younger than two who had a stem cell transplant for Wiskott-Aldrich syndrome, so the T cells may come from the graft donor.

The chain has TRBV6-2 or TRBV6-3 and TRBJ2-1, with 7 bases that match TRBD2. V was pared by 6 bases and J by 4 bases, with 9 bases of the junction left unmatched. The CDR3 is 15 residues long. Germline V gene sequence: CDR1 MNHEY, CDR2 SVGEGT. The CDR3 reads CASSLGGRRYNEQFF. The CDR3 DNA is TGTGCCAGCAGCTTGGGGGGGAGGAGGTACAATGAGCAGTTCTTC.

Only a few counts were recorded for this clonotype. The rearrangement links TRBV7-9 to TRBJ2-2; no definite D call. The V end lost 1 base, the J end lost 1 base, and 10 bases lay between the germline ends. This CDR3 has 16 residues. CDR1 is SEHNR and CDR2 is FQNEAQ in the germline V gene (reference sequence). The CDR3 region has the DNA TGTGCCAGCAGCTTAGAACGCAGGCAGAACACCGGGGAGCTGTTTTTT. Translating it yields CASSLERRQNTGELFF.

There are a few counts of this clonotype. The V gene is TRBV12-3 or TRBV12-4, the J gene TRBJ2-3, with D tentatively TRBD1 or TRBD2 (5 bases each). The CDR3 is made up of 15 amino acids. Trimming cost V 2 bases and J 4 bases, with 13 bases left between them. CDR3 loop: CASSLIRRGADTQYF. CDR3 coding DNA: TGTGCCAGCAGTTTAATCCGACGGGGCGCAGATACGCAGTATTTT.

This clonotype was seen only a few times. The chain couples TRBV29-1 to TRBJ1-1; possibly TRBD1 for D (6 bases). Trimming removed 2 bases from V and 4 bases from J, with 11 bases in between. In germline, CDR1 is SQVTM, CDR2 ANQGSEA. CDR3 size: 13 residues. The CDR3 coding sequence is TGCAGCGTTGAATTGGGGGGGCCCACTGAAGCTTTCTTT. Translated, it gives CSVELGGPTEAFF.

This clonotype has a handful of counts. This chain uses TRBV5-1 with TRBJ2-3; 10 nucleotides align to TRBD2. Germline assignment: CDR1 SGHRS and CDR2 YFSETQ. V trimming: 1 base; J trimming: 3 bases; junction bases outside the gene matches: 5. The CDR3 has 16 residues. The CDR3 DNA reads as TGCGCCAGCAGCTTGCTTCCTAGCGGGAGTACAGATACGCAGTATTTT. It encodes CASSLLPSGSTDTQYF.

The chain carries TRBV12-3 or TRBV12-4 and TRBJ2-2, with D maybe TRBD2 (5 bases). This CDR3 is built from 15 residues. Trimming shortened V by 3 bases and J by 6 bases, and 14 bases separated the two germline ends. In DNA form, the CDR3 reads TGTGCCAGCAGTTTTATCACTAGACCCCCCGGGGAGCTGTTTTTT. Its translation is CASSFITRPPGELFF.

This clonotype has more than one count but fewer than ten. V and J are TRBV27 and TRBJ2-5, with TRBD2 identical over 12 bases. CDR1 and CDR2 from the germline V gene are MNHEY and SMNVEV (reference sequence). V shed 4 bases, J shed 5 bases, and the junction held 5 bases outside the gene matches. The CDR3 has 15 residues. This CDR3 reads CASSSVLAGGETQYF. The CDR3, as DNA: TGTGCCAGCAGTTCCGTCCTAGCGGGAGGGGAGACCCAGTACTTC.

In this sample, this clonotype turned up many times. The CDR3 spells CASSPRGEVVEQFF. CDR3 sequence (DNA): TGTGCCAGCAGCCCGAGGGGGGAGGTAGTTGAGCAGTTCTTC. The J gene is TRBJ2-1, the V gene TRBV3-1; D possibly uses TRBD1 or TRBD2 (6 bases each). Germline-derived CDR1 and CDR2 are LGHDT and YNNKEL (reference sequence). The CDR3 totals 14 residues. Trimming cost V 4 bases and J 9 bases, with 16 bases left between them.

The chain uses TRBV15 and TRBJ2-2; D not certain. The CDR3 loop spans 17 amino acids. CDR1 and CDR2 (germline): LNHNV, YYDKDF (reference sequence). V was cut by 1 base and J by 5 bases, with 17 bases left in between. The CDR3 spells CATSRVRRSYMTGELFF. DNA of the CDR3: TGTGCCACCAGCAGAGTACGGCGGTCCTATATGACCGGGGAGCTGTTTTTT.

CDR3 in amino acids: CASSPLSGGEYNEQFF. CDR3 in DNA: TGCGCCAGCAGCCCTCTTTCGGGAGGAGAATACAATGAGCAGTTCTTC. The chain carries TRBV5-1 and TRBJ2-1; 7 bases are shared with TRBD2. Germline loops: CDR1 SGHRS, CDR2 YFSETQ. CDR3 size: 16 residues. V dropped 4 bases and J dropped 4; count of bases not matched to a gene: 11.

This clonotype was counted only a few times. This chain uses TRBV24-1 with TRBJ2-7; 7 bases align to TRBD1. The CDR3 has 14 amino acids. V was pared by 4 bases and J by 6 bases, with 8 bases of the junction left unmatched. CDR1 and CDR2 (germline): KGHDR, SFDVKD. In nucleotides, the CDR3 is TGTGCCACCAGTGAATCAGGGGGAACGGTCGAGCAGTACTTC. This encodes CATSESGGTVEQYF.

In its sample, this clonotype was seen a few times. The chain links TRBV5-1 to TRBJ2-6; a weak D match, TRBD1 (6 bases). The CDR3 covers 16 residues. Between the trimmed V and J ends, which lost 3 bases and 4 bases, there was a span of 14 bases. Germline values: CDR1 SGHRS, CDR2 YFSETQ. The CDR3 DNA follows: TGCGCCAGCAGCTCGACAGGTCATAGGGGGGCCAACGTCCTGACTTTC. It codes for CASSSTGHRGANVLTF.

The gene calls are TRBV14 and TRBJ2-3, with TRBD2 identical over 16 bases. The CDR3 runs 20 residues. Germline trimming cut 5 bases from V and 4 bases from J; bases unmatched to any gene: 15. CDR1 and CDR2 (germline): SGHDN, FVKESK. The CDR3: CASSTYPGTSGRAKADTQYF. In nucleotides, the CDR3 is TGTGCCAGCAGCACCTATCCCGGGACTAGCGGGAGGGCGAAGGCAGATACGCAGTATTTT.

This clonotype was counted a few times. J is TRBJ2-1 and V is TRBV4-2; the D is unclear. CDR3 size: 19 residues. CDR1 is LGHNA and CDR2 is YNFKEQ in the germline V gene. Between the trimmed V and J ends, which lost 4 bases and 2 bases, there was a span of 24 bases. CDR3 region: CASSRELKGLTLTYNEQFF. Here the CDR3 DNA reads TGTGCCAGCAGCCGAGAACTTAAAGGATTGACTCTTACCTACAATGAGCAGTTCTTC.

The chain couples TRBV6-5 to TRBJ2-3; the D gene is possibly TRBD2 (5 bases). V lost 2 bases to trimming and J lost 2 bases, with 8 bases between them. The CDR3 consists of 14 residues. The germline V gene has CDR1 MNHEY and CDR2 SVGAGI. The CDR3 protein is CASSYRRDTDTQYF. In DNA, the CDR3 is TGTGCCAGCAGTTACCGACGGGACACAGATACGCAGTATTTT.

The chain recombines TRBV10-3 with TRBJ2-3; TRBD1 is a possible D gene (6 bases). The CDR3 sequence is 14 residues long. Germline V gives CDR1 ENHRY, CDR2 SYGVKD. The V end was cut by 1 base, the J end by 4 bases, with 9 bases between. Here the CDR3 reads CAISELNRADTQYF. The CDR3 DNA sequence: TGTGCCATCAGTGAGTTGAACAGGGCAGATACGCAGTATTTT.